This TCR beta chain was found in a study of cytomegalovirus exposure and HLA in healthy donors. The CDR3 is 15 residues long. Germline CDR1 and CDR2: SGHRS and YFSETQ. PCR primers comprised 60 Vbeta and 13 Jbeta primers. Here immunoSEQ multiplex PCR was the method, and the copy in TCRdb shows in-frame clones only, minus some. The sample records about 160,000 clones, around 86% being singletons. The sequencing sample was made of PBMCs. The chain has TRBV5-1 and TRBJ2-5; 7 bases agree with TRBD1. The assigned J gene may be wrong: the sequence end matches TRBJ2-7 better. The TCR sequence derives from a girl aged 2 to 9 in good health and CMV-seropositive. The CDR3 sequence: CASSSNTGVRYEQYF. The CDR3 DNA reads TGCGCCAGCAGCTCGAATACAGGGGTTCGGTACGAGCAGTACTTC.